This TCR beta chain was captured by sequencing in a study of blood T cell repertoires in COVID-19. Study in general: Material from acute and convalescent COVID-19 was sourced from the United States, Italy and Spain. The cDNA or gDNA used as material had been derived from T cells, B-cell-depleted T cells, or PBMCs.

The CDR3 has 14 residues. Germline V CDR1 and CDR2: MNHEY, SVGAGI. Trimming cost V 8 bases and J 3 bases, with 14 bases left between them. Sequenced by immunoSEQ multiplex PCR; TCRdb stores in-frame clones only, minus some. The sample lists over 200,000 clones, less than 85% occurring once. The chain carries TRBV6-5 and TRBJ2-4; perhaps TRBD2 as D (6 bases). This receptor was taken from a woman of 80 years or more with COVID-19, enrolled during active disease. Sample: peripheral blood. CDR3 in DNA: TGTGCCAGCTCCCCGGGACTGGGCAAAAACATTCAGTACTTC. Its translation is CASSPGLGKNIQYF.